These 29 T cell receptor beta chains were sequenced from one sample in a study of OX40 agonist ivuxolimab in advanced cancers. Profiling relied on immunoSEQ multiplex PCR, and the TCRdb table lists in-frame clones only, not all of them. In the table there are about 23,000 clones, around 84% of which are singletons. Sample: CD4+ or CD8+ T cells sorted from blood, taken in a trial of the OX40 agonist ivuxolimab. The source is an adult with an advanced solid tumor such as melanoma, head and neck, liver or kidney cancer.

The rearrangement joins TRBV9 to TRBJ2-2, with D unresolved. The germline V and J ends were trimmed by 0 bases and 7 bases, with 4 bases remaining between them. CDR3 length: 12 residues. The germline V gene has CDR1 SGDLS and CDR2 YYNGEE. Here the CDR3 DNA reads TGTGCCAGCAGCGTAGATGACGGGGAGCTGTTTTTT. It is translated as CASSVDDGELFF.

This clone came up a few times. The DNA of the CDR3 is TGTGCCAGCAGCTTAGCATCGTTGGCAGGGAACTATGGCTACACCTTC. Protein: CASSLASLAGNYGYTF. The rearrangement joins TRBV11-1 to TRBJ1-2; a weak D match, TRBD1 (5 bases). Between the trimmed V and J ends, which lost 0 bases and 2 bases, there was a span of 13 bases. Germline V gives CDR1 SGHAT, CDR2 FQDESV (reference sequence). This CDR3 spans 16 amino acids.

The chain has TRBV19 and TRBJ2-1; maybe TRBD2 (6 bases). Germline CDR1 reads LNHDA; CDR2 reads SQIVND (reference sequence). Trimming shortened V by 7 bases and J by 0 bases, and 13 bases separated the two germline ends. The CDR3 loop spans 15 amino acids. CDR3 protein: CASTLGGVSYNEQFF. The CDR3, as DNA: TGTGCCAGTACCCTAGGCGGGGTCTCCTACAATGAGCAGTTCTTC.

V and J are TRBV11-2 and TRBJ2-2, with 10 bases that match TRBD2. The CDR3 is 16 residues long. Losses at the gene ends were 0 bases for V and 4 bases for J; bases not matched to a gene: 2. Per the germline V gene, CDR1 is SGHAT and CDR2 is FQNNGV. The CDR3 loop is CASSLDLAGATGELFF. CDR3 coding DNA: TGTGCCAGCAGCTTAGATCTAGCGGGGGCCACCGGGGAGCTGTTTTTT.

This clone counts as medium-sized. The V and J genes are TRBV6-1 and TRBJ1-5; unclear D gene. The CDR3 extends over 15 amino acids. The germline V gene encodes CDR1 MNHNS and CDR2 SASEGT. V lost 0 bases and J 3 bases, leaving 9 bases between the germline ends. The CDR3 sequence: CASSEAPETNQPQHF. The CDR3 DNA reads TGTGCCAGCAGTGAAGCGCCAGAGACCAATCAGCCCCAGCATTTT.

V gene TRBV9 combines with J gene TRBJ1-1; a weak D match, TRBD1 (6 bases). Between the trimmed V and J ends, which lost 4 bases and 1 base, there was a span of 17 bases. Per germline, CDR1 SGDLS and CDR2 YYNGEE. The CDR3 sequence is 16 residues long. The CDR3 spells CASSLGLQGPNTEAFF. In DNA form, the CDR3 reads TGTGCCAGCAGCCTTGGTCTACAGGGCCCGAACACTGAAGCTTTCTTT.

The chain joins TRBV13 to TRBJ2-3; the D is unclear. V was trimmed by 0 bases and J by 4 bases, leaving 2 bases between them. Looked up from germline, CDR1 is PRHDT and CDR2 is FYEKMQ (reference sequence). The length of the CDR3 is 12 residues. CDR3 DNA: TGTGCCAGCAGCTTAGGATCAGATACGCAGTATTTT. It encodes CASSLGSDTQYF.

This chain's CDR3 is CASSQEGQLAGRTDTQYF. The CDR3 nucleotides read TGCGCCAGCAGCCAAGAGGGCCAACTAGCGGGCCGAACAGATACGCAGTATTTT. This chain uses TRBV4-1 with TRBJ2-3; 9 positions match TRBD2. Unmatched junction bases numbered 10, after V lost 0 bases and J lost 3 bases. CDR1 is MGHRA, CDR2 YSYEKL, per germline. The CDR3 extends over 18 amino acids.

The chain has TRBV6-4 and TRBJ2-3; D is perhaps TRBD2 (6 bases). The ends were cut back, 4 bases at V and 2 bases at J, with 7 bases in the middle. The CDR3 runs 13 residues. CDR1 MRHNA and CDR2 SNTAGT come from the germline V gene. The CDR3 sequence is CASSGGDTDTQYF. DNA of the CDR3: TGTGCCAGCAGTGGGGGGGACACAGATACGCAGTATTTT.

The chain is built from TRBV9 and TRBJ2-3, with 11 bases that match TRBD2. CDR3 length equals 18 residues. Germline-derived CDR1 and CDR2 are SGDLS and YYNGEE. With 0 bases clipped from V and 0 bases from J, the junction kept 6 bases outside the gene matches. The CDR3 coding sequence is TGTGCCAGCAGCGTAGGATTACTAGCGGGGGATAGCACAGATACGCAGTATTTT. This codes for CASSVGLLAGDSTDTQYF.

The CDR3 sequence is CASSVTGAEQYF. CDR3 bases: TGTGCCAGCAGCGTCACAGGGGCCGAGCAGTACTTC. The chain couples TRBV9 to TRBJ2-7; 7 nucleotides align to TRBD1. V gave up 2 bases and J gave up 6 bases; unmatched junction bases: 2. This CDR3 is built from 12 residues. Germline V lookup: CDR1 SGDLS, CDR2 YYNGEE.

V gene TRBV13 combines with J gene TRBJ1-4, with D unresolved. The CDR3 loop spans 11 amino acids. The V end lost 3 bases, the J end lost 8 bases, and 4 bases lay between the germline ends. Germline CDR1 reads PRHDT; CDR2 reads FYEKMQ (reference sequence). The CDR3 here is CASSFGEKLFF. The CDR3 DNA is TGTGCCAGCAGCTTTGGGGAAAAACTGTTTTTT. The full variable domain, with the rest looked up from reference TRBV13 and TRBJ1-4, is AAGVIQSPRHLIKEKRETATLKCYPIPRHDTVYWYQQGPGQDPQFLISFYEKMQSDKGSIPDRFSAQQFSDYHSELNMSSLELGDSALYFCASSFGEKLFFGSGTQLSVL.

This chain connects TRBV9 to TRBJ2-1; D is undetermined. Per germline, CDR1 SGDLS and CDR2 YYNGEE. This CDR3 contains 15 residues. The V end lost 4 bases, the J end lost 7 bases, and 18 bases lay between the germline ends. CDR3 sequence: CASSSGLDLRNEQFF. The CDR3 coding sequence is TGTGCCAGCAGCTCCGGGCTCGACTTGCGGAATGAGCAGTTCTTC. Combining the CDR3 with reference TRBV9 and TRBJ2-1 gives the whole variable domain DSGVTQTPKHLITATGQRVTLRCSPRSGDLSVYWYQQSLDQGLQFLIQYYNGEERAKGNILERFSAQQFPDLHSELNLSSLELGDSALYFCASSSGLDLRNEQFFGPGTRLTVL.

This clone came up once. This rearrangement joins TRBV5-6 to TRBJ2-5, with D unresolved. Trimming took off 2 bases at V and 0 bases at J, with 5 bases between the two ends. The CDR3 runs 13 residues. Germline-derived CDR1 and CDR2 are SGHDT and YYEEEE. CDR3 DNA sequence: TGTGCCAGCAGCTTAGAGCACCAAGAGACCCAGTACTTC. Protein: CASSLEHQETQYF. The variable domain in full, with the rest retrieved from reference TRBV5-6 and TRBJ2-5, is DAGVTQSPTHLIKTRGQQVTLRCSPKSGHDTVSWYQQALGQGPQFIFQYYEEEERQRGNFPDRFSGHQFPNYSSELNVNALLLGDSALYLCASSLEHQETQYFGPGTRLLVL.

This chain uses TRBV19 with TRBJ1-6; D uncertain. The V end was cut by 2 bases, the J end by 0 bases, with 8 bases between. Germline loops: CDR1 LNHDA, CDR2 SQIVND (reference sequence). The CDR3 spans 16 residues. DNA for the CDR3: TGTGCCAGTAGTATACGACTCAGCTCCTATAATTCACCCCTCCACTTT. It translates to CASSIRLSSYNSPLHF.

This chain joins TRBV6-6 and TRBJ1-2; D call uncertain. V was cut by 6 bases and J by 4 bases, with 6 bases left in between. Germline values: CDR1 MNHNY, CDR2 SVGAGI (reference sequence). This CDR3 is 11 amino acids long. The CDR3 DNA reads TGTGCCAGCAGAGCCCTCTATGGCTACACCTTC. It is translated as CASRALYGYTF.

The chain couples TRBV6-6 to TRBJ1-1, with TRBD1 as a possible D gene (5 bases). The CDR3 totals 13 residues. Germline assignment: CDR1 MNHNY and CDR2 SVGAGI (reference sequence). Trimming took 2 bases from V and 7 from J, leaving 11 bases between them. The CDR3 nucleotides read TGTGCCAGCAGTTACGGGGGACTGAATGAAGCTTTCTTT. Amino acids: CASSYGGLNEAFF.

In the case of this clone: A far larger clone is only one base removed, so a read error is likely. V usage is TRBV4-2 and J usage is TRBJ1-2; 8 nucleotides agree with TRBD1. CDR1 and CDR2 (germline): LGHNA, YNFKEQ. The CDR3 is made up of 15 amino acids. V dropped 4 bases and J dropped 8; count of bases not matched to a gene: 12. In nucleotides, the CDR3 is TGTGCCAGCAGCCCAGGCCCGACAGGGGCGGGGGGCTACACCTTC. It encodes CASSPGPTGAGGYTF.

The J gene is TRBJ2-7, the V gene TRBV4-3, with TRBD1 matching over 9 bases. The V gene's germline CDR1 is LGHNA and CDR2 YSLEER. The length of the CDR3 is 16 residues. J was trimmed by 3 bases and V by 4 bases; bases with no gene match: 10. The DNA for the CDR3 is TGCGCCAGCAGCCCTCGAAAGGACAGGGGAGACTACGAGCAGTACTTC. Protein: CASSPRKDRGDYEQYF.

Here the CDR3 DNA reads TGTGCCAGCAGCTTAGCAATAGGGGCCTTAAACGCCTATGGCTACACCTTC. Its translation is CASSLAIGALNAYGYTF. J is TRBJ1-2 and V is TRBV7-6, with D tentatively TRBD1 (5 bases). Trimming stripped 0 bases from V and 4 bases from J, with 18 bases between. Germline values: CDR1 SGHVS, CDR2 FNYEAQ. The CDR3 totals 17 residues. Full variable domain (remainder filled in from reference TRBV7-6 and TRBJ1-2): GAGVSQSPRYKVTKRGQDVALRCDPISGHVSLYWYRQALGQGPEFLTYFNYEAQQDKSGLPNDRFSAERPEGSISTLTIQRTEQRDSAMYRCASSLAIGALNAYGYTFGSGTRLTVV.

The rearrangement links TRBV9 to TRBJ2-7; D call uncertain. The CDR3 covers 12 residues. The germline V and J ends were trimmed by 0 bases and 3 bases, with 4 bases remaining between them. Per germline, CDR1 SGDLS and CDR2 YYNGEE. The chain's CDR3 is CASSVGNYEQYF. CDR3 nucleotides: TGTGCCAGCAGCGTAGGCAACTACGAGCAGTACTTC.

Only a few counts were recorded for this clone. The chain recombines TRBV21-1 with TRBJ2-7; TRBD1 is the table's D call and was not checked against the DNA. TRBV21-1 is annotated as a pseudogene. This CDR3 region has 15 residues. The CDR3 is CASSKWTGDPYEQYF. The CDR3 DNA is TGTGCCAGCAGCAAATGGACAGGGGATCCCTACGAGCAGTACTTC.

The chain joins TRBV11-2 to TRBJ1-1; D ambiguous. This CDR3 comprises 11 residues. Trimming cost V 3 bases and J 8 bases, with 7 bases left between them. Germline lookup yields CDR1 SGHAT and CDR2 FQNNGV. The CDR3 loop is CASSFTMEAFF. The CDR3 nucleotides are TGTGCCAGCAGCTTCACAATGGAAGCTTTCTTT.

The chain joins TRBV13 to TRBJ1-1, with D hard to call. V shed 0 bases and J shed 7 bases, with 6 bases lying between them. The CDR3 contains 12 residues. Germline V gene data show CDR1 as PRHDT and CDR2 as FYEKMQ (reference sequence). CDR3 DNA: TGTGCCAGCAGCTTAGGGGCCAGTGAAGCTTTCTTT. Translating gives CASSLGASEAFF.

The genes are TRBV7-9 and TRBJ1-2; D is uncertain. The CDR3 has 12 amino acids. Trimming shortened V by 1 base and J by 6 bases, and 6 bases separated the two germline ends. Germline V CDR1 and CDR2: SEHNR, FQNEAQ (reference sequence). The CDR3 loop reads CASSLGGNGYTF. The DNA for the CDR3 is TGTGCCAGCAGCTTAGGCGGAAATGGCTACACCTTC.

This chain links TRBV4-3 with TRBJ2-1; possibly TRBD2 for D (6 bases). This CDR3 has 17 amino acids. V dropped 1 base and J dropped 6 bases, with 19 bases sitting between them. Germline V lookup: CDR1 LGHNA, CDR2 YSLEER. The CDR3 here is CASSQVGTLGGFNEQFF. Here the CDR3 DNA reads TGCGCCAGCAGCCAAGTTGGGACTCTTGGTGGATTCAATGAGCAGTTCTTC.

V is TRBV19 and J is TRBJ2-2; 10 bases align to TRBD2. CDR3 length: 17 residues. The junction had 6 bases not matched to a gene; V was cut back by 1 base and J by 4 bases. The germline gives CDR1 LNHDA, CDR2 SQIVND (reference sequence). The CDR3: CASSIGGLAFTTGELFF. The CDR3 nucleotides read TGTGCCAGTAGTATAGGGGGACTAGCGTTCACCACCGGGGAGCTGTTTTTT.

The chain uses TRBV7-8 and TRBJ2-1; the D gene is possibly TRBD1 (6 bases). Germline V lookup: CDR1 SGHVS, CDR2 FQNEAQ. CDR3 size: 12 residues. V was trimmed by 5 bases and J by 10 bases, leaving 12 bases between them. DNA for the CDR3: TGTGCCAGCAGCGTTGGGACATACGAGCAGTTCTTC. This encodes CASSVGTYEQFF.

The CDR3 coding sequence is TGTGCCAGCAGCGATCAGGGTGGCTACACCTTC. Protein product: CASSDQGGYTF. The genes are TRBV7-9 and TRBJ1-2; D possibly corresponds to TRBD1 (5 bases). Trimming pared 5 bases from V and 7 bases from J, leaving 8 bases between. The length of the CDR3 is 11 residues. CDR1 is SEHNR, CDR2 FQNEAQ, per germline (reference sequence).